The rows below give T cell receptor beta chains drawn from one sample of a study of blood T cell repertoires in COVID-19. Libraries were prepared by immunoSEQ multiplex PCR; TCRdb keeps only in-frame clonotypes and omits some of them. The repertoire has around 60,000 clones, around 87% of them found once; the top ten carry around 3.7%. The sample comprised peripheral blood. These receptors all come from a human donor in a cohort sampled during active COVID-19. Both conserved end residues are part of each CDR3. A D gene is named only where the DNA matches it firmly. Expanded clones get a size class; other rows say once, few or many, or leave the size out.

>TRBV4-1|TRBJ2-2|TRBD1|-
CASSRTGGGELFF
TGCGCCAGCAGCCGAACAGGGGGCGGGGAGCTGTTTTTT
>TRBV5-5|TRBJ2-7|TRBD2|-
CASSPTSGIVSYEQYF
TGTGCCAGCAGCCCCACTAGCGGGATAGTCTCCTACGAGCAGTACTTC
>TRBV20-1|TRBJ1-1|-|once
CSARGDKEAFF
TGCAGTGCTAGAGGTGACAAGGAAGCTTTCTTT
>TRBV4-3|TRBJ2-3|TRBD2|-
CASSQDSGLAGADTQYF
TGCGCCAGCAGCCAAGACAGTGGACTAGCGGGAGCAGATACGCAGTATTTT
>TRBV9|TRBJ2-3|TRBD2|-
CASSRSPIAGGRSDTQYF
TGTGCCAGCAGCAGGTCCCCTATAGCGGGGGGGCGGTCAGATACGCAGTATTTT
>TRBV19|TRBJ1-2|-|once
CASSSFTGSGNYGYTF
TGTGCCAGTAGTAGCTTTACAGGGTCCGGAAACTATGGCTACACCTTC
>TRBV2|TRBJ2-5|TRBD1|-
CAGRGRQGRDLFSETQYF
TGTGCGGGCAGGGGGCGTCAAGGCCGGGACTTATTTTCAGAGACCCAGTACTTC
>TRBV11-2|TRBJ1-2|-|-
CASSQSGGWSGYTF
TGTGCCAGCAGCCAAAGCGGGGGTTGGTCCGGCTACACCTTC
>TRBV27|TRBJ1-5|TRBD1|-
CASTGGVGQPQHF
TGTGCCAGCACAGGGGGCGTCGGTCAGCCCCAGCATTTT
>TRBV5-5|TRBJ2-7|-|-
CASSFGADRAYEQYF
TGTGCCAGCAGCTTTGGGGCGGACAGAGCCTACGAGCAGTACTTC
>TRBV19|TRBJ2-1|TRBD2|-
CASSRASGTGNEQFF
TGTGCCAGTAGTCGGGCTAGCGGGACGGGGAATGAGCAGTTCTTC
>TRBV7-8|TRBJ2-3|-|-
CASTQAWARRTDTQYF
TGTGCCAGCACCCAAGCCTGGGCAAGAAGGACAGATACGCAGTATTTT
>TRBV12-3/TRBV12-4|TRBJ2-3|TRBD2|once
CASSLTSADTQYF
TGTGCCAGCAGTCTGACTAGCGCAGATACGCAGTATTTT
>TRBV5-6|TRBJ1-2|TRBD1|few
CASSLYGTGANYGYTF
TGTGCCAGCAGCTTGTATGGGACAGGGGCCAACTATGGCTACACCTTC
>TRBV12-3/TRBV12-4|TRBJ2-3|-|-
CASSLLASDTQYF
TGTGCCAGCAGTTTGTTGGCCTCCGATACGCAGTATTTT
>TRBV5-4|TRBJ2-7|TRBD2|-
CASSFNLELAAIEQYF
TGTGCCAGCAGCTTCAACCTCGAACTAGCGGCGATCGAGCAGTACTTC
>TRBV27|TRBJ2-2|-|-
CASSLRTGELFF
TGTGCCAGCAGTTTACGCACCGGGGAGCTGTTTTTT
>TRBV29-1|TRBJ2-7|TRBD1|-
CSAGTGTYEQYF
TGCAGCGCCGGGACAGGCACCTACGAGCAGTACTTC
>TRBV28|TRBJ2-5|TRBD2|-
CATTYGGRPQETQYF
TGTGCCACCACCTATGGCGGGAGGCCCCAAGAGACCCAGTACTTC
>TRBV19|TRBJ1-6|-|once
CASSPLRGSPLHF
TGTGCCAGTAGCCCCCTAAGGGGTTCACCCCTCCACTTT